This entry is about one T cell receptor (beta chain). TCRdb reanalysed the 5' RACE reads using MiXCR and keeps one entry per CDR3 protein. The sample yields approximately 290,000 distinct CDR3 sequences, around 15% seen once. This entry comes from a study of T-cell memory formation after mild COVID-19. Trimming removed 9 bases at V and 3 bases at J, with 20 bases between. The CDR3 runs to 15 residues. The clonotype was recovered from a man between 18 and 29 years old who had mild COVID-19 (a few samples of this study predate the infection). Cell type and time point are not known. The chain carries TRBV23-1 and TRBJ2-5, with D possibly matching TRBD1 (5 bases). TRBV23-1 counts as an open reading frame of uncertain function. Material for sequencing was PBMCs or a T cell subset sorted from them (not recorded which). For the CDR3, the DNA is TGCGCCAGTACGAATAGGCTATCCAGGGAAGAGACCCAGTACTTC. This codes for CASTNRLSREETQYF.